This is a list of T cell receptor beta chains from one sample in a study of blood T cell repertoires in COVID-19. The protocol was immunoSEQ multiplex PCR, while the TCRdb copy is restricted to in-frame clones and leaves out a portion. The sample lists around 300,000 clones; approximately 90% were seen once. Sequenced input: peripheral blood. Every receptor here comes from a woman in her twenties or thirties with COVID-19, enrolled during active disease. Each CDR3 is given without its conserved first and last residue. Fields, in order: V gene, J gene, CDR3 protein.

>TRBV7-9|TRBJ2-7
ASSPGRPGEQY
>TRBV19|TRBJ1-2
ASSDRGLGGYT
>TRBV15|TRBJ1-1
ATSRGGVWTEAF
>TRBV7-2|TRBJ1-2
ASSLAGGSGYT
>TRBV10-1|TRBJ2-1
ASSPSQGRYNEQF
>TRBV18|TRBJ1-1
ASSPTGGNTEAF
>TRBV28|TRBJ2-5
ASNARPVLTQY
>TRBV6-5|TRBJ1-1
ASSPVLNTEAF
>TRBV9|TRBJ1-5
ASSVDGQTNQPQH
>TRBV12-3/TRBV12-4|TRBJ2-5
ASSREGGTQY
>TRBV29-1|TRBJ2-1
SATSGGRGNEQF
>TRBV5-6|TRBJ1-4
ASSPPRLGANEKLF